What follows describes a single T cell receptor (beta chain). The CDR3 length is 18 residues. The germline gives CDR1 MDHEN, CDR2 SYDVKM. Germline trimming cut 8 bases from V and 0 bases from J; bases unmatched to any gene: 15. Patients of the Seattle cohort, enrolled during active infection, were followed longitudinally. The sample belongs to a study of blood T cell repertoires in COVID-19. Repertoires were generated with immunoSEQ multiplex PCR, while TCRdb's copy carries only in-frame clones and drops some. Of fewer than 350,000 clones in the sample, about 86% are singletons; the top ten hold approximately 14%.

This TCR was recovered from a woman aged 70-85 years with COVID-19, enrolled during active disease. The material sequenced was peripheral blood. This rearrangement joins TRBV28 to TRBJ1-4; TRBD1 matches 7 bases. This CDR3 reads CASSRTGQWTATNEKLFF. CDR3 coding DNA: TGTGCCAGCTCACGGACGGGACAGTGGACCGCAACTAATGAAAAACTGTTTTTT.